The next 8 T cell receptor beta chains were all read from a single sample in a study of cytomegalovirus exposure and HLA in healthy donors. The PCR had 60 Vbeta and 13 Jbeta primers. Assay used: immunoSEQ multiplex PCR; TCRdb lists only in-frame clones, some missing. The data hold over 110,000 clones, with around four fifths observed a single time. Sequenced sample: PBMCs. The origin of the receptors is a woman aged 60-75 years in good health and CMV-seropositive.

This sequence joins TRBV6-5 and TRBJ1-1, with D tentatively TRBD1 (5 bases). CDR3 length equals 14 residues. V lost 0 bases and J 4 bases, leaving 9 bases between the germline ends. The germline V gene has CDR1 MNHEY and CDR2 SVGAGI. CDR3 amino acids: CASSYSAGFTEAFF. The CDR3 DNA reads as TGTGCCAGCAGTTACTCGGCAGGGTTCACTGAAGCTTTCTTT.

The J gene is TRBJ2-7, the V gene TRBV2; D is uncertain. V dropped 7 bases and J dropped 0 bases, with 10 bases sitting between them. The germline V gene has CDR1 SNHLY and CDR2 FYNNEI. The CDR3 length is 13 residues. The CDR3 DNA reads TGTGCCAGCATGAGCCCGCGCTCCTACGAGCAGTACTTC. Amino acids: CASMSPRSYEQYF.

V usage is TRBV9 and J usage is TRBJ2-2; 9 bases fit TRBD2. The V segment lost 3 bases and the J segment 7 bases; nucleotides outside the gene matches: 16. This CDR3 is built from 18 residues. Germline CDR1 and CDR2: SGDLS and YYNGEE. The CDR3 nucleotides read TGTGCCAGCAGCGCCGTTCCCGGGACTAGCATCGGGGGCGGGGAGCTGTTTTTT. Amino acid sequence: CASSAVPGTSIGGGELFF.

This clone was observed a handful of times. This chain uses TRBV7-8 with TRBJ2-5, with D tentatively TRBD2 (7 bases). The J call may be mistaken, given a closer DNA end match to TRBJ2-7. Germline CDR1 and CDR2: SGHVS and FQNEAQ. This CDR3 spans 13 amino acids. CDR3 DNA sequence: TGTGCCAGCAGCTTAGCCGGGGGGCCCGAGCAGTACTTC. Its translation is CASSLAGGPEQYF.

The chain has TRBV29-1 and TRBJ2-3; 9 positions match TRBD1. This CDR3 has 13 residues. Germline CDR1 reads SQVTM; CDR2 reads ANQGSEA. V gave up 3 bases and J gave up 3 bases; unmatched junction bases: 1. The CDR3 region has the DNA TGCAGCGTTGAGGGACAGGGAACAGATACGCAGTATTTT. Translation: CSVEGQGTDTQYF.

The chain has TRBV5-1 and TRBJ2-2; D gene unclear. This CDR3 comprises 16 residues. Per the germline V gene, CDR1 is SGHRS and CDR2 is YFSETQ. V was trimmed by 3 bases and J by 0 bases, leaving 12 bases between them. CDR3 amino acids: CASSSLSTANTGELFF. The DNA of the CDR3 is TGCGCCAGCAGCTCGCTATCTACAGCGAACACCGGGGAGCTGTTTTTT.

The chain combines TRBV5-4 with TRBJ2-1; TRBD1 might be the D (5 bases). The germline V and J ends were trimmed by 4 bases and 4 bases, with 12 bases remaining between them. Germline V CDR1 and CDR2: SGHNT, YYREEE (reference sequence). CDR3 length: 14 residues. CDR3: CASSQGSLYNEQFF. As DNA, the CDR3 is TGTGCCAGCAGCCAGGGTTCACTGTACAATGAGCAGTTCTTC.

The rearrangement joins TRBV5-4 to TRBJ1-2; D is uncertain. This CDR3 is 14 amino acids long. Germline V gene lookup returns CDR1 SGHNT and CDR2 YYREEE (reference sequence). The germline V and J ends were trimmed by 3 bases and 3 bases, with 12 bases remaining between them. CDR3 DNA sequence: TGTGCCAGCAGCTCGGGCCGGGAATACTATGGCTACACCTTC. It yields the protein CASSSGREYYGYTF.